The rows below give T cell receptor beta chains drawn from one sample of a study of shared clonotypes between healthy human individuals. Libraries were prepared by immunoSEQ multiplex PCR; TCRdb keeps only in-frame clonotypes and omits some of them. The sample contains under 600,000 clones, roughly 98% of which appear only once. The specimen sequenced was naive CD8+ T cells sorted from blood. These receptors all come from a man aged 30-40 years in good health. Each CDR3 is given with its conserved first and last residue. The order of the fields is clone size, D gene, J gene, V gene, CDR3 DNA, CDR3 protein. D genes are given only for firm matches. The size field is filled for only some rows; it gives once, few, many or a size class.

>NA|TRBD2|TRBJ2-3|TRBV28
TGTGCCAGCAGTTTTAGCGGGAGGTTGGGTACGCAGTATTTT
CASSFSGRLGTQYF
>NA|TRBD2|TRBJ2-7|TRBV5-1
TGCGCCAGCAGCGCGGGACTAGCGGTAACCTACGAGCAGTACTTC
CASSAGLAVTYEQYF
>NA|NA|TRBJ2-7|TRBV27
TGTGCCAGCATGTCAGTCCCCGGCTACGAGCAGTACTTC
CASMSVPGYEQYF
>NA|NA|TRBJ2-1|TRBV5-4
TGTGCCAGCAGCTTGGGAAAATACAATGAGCAGTTCTTC
CASSLGKYNEQFF
>NA|NA|TRBJ2-1|TRBV6-5
TGTGCCAGCAGTCATAGCGGTGAGCAGTTCTTC
CASSHSGEQFF
>NA|TRBD1|TRBJ2-6|TRBV9
TGTGCCAGCAGCCCCCGACAGGGGGCCGTCTCTGGGGCCAACGTCCTGACTTTC
CASSPRQGAVSGANVLTF
>NA|TRBD2|TRBJ2-1|TRBV5-4
TGTGCCAGCAGCGACCTAGCGGTACCAGACAATGAGCAGTTCTTC
CASSDLAVPDNEQFF
>NA|TRBD2|TRBJ2-2|TRBV5-4
TGTGCCAGCAGCTTTAGCGGGAGGGCCACCGGGGAGCTGTTTTTT
CASSFSGRATGELFF
>once|TRBD2|TRBJ2-7|TRBV4-1
TGCGCCAGCAGCCAGGTCGGGGCTAGCGGGAACCTCGAGCAGTACTTC
CASSQVGASGNLEQYF
>NA|TRBD2|TRBJ2-3|TRBV6-5
TGTGCCAGCAGTTACGGGACTACCCTCACAGATACGCAGTATTTT
CASSYGTTLTDTQYF
>NA|TRBD1|TRBJ2-5|TRBV10-3
TGTGCCATCAGTTCACAGGGGGCGGAAGAGACCCAGTACTTC
CAISSQGAEETQYF
>NA|TRBD1|TRBJ2-3|TRBV27
TGTGCCAGCAGTTCAAGGGACAGGGGTGCAGATACGCAGTATTTT
CASSSRDRGADTQYF
>NA|NA|TRBJ1-2|TRBV6-5
TGTGCCAGCAGCGTACAGGGAGGGGACGGCTACACCTTC
CASSVQGGDGYTF
>NA|TRBD1|TRBJ2-2|TRBV27
TGTGCCAGCAGTTTATCTAGTCCAGCCCTTGAGGGGGCGCTTTTCGGGGAGCTGTTTTTT
CASSLSSPALEGALFGELFF
>NA|NA|TRBJ2-5|TRBV12-2
TGTGCAAGTCGCTTAGGACAGGGCAACGACTACGTCGCAGAGACCCAGTACTTC
CASRLGQGNDYVAETQYF
>NA|TRBD2|TRBJ2-2|TRBV10-1
TGCGCCAGCAGTTCGACTAGCGGGAGTAGCACCGGGGAGCTGTTTTTT
CASSSTSGSSTGELFF
>NA|TRBD1|TRBJ2-7|TRBV7-9
TGTGCCAGCAGCTCGGGACAGGATGGGTCTAGAAACGAGCAGTACTTC
CASSSGQDGSRNEQYF
>NA|TRBD2|TRBJ2-7|TRBV27
TGTGCCAGCATCGGTCTAGCGGGACGGATCTACGAGCAGTACTTC
CASIGLAGRIYEQYF
>NA|NA|TRBJ2-3|TRBV7-2
TGTGCCAGCAGCTTAGTCGGGTCCAGCCAGGAAGATACGCAGTATTTT
CASSLVGSSQEDTQYF
>NA|NA|TRBJ2-7|TRBV16
TGTGCCAGCAGCCAATTCCCGGTTGGGGACTCCAGCTCCTACGAGCAGTACTTC
CASSQFPVGDSSSYEQYF
>NA|NA|TRBJ1-1|TRBV13
TGTGCCAGCAGCTTAGGCCTAGGACATAACACTGAAGCTTTCTTT
CASSLGLGHNTEAFF
>NA|NA|TRBJ1-2|TRBV11-2
TGTGCCAGCAGCCCACCGGGACCTGCGGCCTATGGCTACACCTTC
CASSPPGPAAYGYTF
>NA|NA|TRBJ2-7|TRBV27
TGTGCCAGCAGTTTGGCCATTTCCTACGAGCAGTACTTC
CASSLAISYEQYF
>NA|NA|TRBJ2-7|TRBV11-2
TGTGCCAGCAGCTCGACTCAAAAGGTAGCCTACGAGCAGTACTTC
CASSSTQKVAYEQYF
>NA|NA|TRBJ2-6|TRBV4-3
TGCGCCAGCAGCCAACGTACCGGGACGTCCTACTCTGGGGCCAACGTCCTGACTTTC
CASSQRTGTSYSGANVLTF
>NA|NA|TRBJ2-1|TRBV4-1
TGCGCCAGCAGCCAAGACCACCCGGCAAGTGAGCAGTTCTTC
CASSQDHPASEQFF
>NA|TRBD2|TRBJ2-7|TRBV9
TGTGCCAGCAGCAAGACTAGCGCCCCTACCTACGAGCAGTACTTC
CASSKTSAPTYEQYF
>NA|NA|TRBJ2-7|TRBV29-1
TGCAGCGTTGAAGATGTGGGCTATCCCCGCTACGAGCAGTACTTC
CSVEDVGYPRYEQYF
>NA|NA|TRBJ2-2|TRBV28
TGTGCCAGCAGTTTTGGGACTTTCACCGGGGAGCTGTTTTTT
CASSFGTFTGELFF
>once|NA|TRBJ1-1|TRBV11-3
TGTGCCAGCAGCTTACTGGGTGGTGAAGCTTTCTTT
CASSLLGGEAFF
>NA|TRBD2|TRBJ2-1|TRBV19
TGTGCCAGTAGTATTTTCTACGTTGGGACTAGCGGGAGTCCCAATGAGCAGTTCTTC
CASSIFYVGTSGSPNEQFF
>few|NA|TRBJ1-1|TRBV25-1
TGTGCCAGCAGTGAAAAGGGAACTGAAGCTTTCTTT
CASSEKGTEAFF
>once|NA|TRBJ2-5|TRBV4-1
TGCGCCAGCAGCCCCAACGGTTTGGAGACCCAGTACTTC
CASSPNGLETQYF
>NA|NA|TRBJ2-7|TRBV7-8
TGTGCCAGCACCACTCTCGAGCAGTACTTC
CASTTLEQYF
>NA|NA|TRBJ2-7|TRBV28
TGTGCCAGCAACACAGGGCGCTCCTACGAGCAGTACTTC
CASNTGRSYEQYF
>few|TRBD1|TRBJ1-2|TRBV7-6
TGTGCCAGCCACTCCATAGACAGGGAGGACCAGGGCTACACCTTC
CASHSIDREDQGYTF
>once|NA|TRBJ2-1|TRBV7-9
TGTGCCAGCATCCCCCCCGAGTCTCCCTACAATGAGCAGTTCTTC
CASIPPESPYNEQFF
>few|TRBD1|TRBJ1-4|TRBV7-9
TGTGCCAGCAGCGTGGGACAGGGTGGTGAAAAACTGTTTTTT
CASSVGQGGEKLFF
>NA|TRBD2|TRBJ2-3|TRBV9
TGTGCCAGCAGCGTATTGGGACTAGCGGGAGGGACAGATACGCAGTATTTT
CASSVLGLAGGTDTQYF
>once|TRBD1|TRBJ2-1|TRBV5-4
TGTGCCAGCAGCGGGGACAGTTTCGACAATGAGCAGTTCTTC
CASSGDSFDNEQFF
>NA|NA|TRBJ2-7|TRBV28
NA
CASSFRGRIYEQYF
>once|NA|TRBJ2-1|TRBV7-2
TGTGCCAGCAGCTTAGTAGTGGGGGTAGAGAATGAGCAGTTCTTC
CASSLVVGVENEQFF
>NA|TRBD2|TRBJ2-3|TRBV30
TGTGCCTGGATGATGGCTAGCGGGAGTCACACAGATACGCAGTATTTT
CAWMMASGSHTDTQYF
>once|NA|TRBJ1-5|TRBV5-8
TGTGCCAGCAGCTTGGGACAGGCCCTTCAGCCCCAGCATTTT
CASSLGQALQPQHF
>NA|TRBD1|TRBJ1-1|TRBV7-9
TGTGCCAGCAGCTTACAGGAGGGACAGGAAGCTTTCTTT
CASSLQEGQEAFF
>NA|NA|TRBJ1-1|TRBV6-5
TGTGCCAGCAGTTACAGGGGGGGGCCGTTCACTGAAGCTTTCTTT
CASSYRGGPFTEAFF
>NA|TRBD2|TRBJ2-7|TRBV7-8
TGTGCCAGCAGCTTAGGAAGAGGTAGCGGGAAATACGAGCAGTACTTC
CASSLGRGSGKYEQYF
>NA|TRBD1|TRBJ2-1|TRBV11-2
TGTGCCAGCAGCCGGGACAGAGGTAGAGATGAGCAGTTCTTC
CASSRDRGRDEQFF
>NA|TRBD2|TRBJ2-3|TRBV4-3
TGCGCCAGCAGCCAAGATAGGACTAGCGGGAGTTCAGATACGCAGTATTTT
CASSQDRTSGSSDTQYF
>NA|TRBD2|TRBJ2-1|TRBV28
TGTGCCGGGACTAGCGGGAGAAGTCTGGGCAATGAGCAGTTCTTC
CAGTSGRSLGNEQFF
>NA|TRBD1|TRBJ1-4|TRBV9
TGTGCCAGCAGCGTAGGACAGGGAACTACAACTAATGAAAAACTGTTTTTT
CASSVGQGTTTNEKLFF
>NA|NA|TRBJ1-5|TRBV15
TGTGCCACCAGCCCGACAGATAGCAATCAGCCCCAGCATTTT
CATSPTDSNQPQHF
>NA|NA|TRBJ2-7|TRBV6-1
TGTGCCAGCAGGGGACACGAGTTCGCCTACGAGCAGTACTTC
CASRGHEFAYEQYF
>NA|NA|TRBJ2-3|TRBV29-1
TGCAGCGTTTTAGTCACCGCCCGCCCTGGGGGAAATACGCAGTATTTT
CSVLVTARPGGNTQYF